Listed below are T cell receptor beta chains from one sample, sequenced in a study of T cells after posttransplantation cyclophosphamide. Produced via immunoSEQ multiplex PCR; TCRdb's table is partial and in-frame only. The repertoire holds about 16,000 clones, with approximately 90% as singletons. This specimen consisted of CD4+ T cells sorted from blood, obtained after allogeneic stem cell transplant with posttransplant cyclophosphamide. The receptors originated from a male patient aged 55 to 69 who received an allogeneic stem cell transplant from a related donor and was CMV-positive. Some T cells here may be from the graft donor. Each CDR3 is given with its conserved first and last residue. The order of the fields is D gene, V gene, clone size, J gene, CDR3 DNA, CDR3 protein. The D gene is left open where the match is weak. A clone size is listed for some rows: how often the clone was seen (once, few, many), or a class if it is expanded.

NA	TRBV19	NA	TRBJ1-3	TGTGCCAGTAGATTCCGACAGGACAGCTCTGGAAACACCATATATTTT	CASRFRQDSSGNTIYF
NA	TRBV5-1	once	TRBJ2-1	TGCGCCAGCAGCTTGAACGGGGGGCAGGAAGGCAATGAGCAGTTCTTC	CASSLNGGQEGNEQFF
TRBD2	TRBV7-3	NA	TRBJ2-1	TGTGCCAGCAGCTCCTCAATAGCGGGGGGCTTCAATGAGCAGTTCTTC	CASSSSIAGGFNEQFF
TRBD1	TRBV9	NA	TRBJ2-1	TGTGCCGGCAGCCCCCCGGGACAGTACAATGAGCAGTTCTTC	CAGSPPGQYNEQFF
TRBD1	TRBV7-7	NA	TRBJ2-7	TGTGCCAGCAGCCCGGGACAGGGAAGAGTCCACGAGCAGTACTTC	CASSPGQGRVHEQYF
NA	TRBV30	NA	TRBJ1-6	TGTGCCTTCAGACCCCAGGCCATCTATAATTCACCCCTCCACTTT	CAFRPQAIYNSPLHF
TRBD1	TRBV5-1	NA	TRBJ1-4	TGCGCCAGCAGTTCGGGACAGTTGGGGCGACTAAAGAATGAAAAACTGTTTTTT	CASSSGQLGRLKNEKLFF
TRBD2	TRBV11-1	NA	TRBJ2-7	TGTGCCAGCAGCTCGGGACTAGAACACGAGCAGTACTTC	CASSSGLEHEQYF
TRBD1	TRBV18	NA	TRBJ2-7	TGTGCCAGCTCATCGGCGACAGGGGAAAGGTACGAGCAGTACTTC	CASSSATGERYEQYF
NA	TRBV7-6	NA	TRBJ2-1	TGTGCCAGCAGCTCCTCGGTTCCGAATGAGCAGTTCTTC	CASSSSVPNEQFF
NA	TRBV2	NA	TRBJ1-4	TGTGCCAGCAGTGAAGCCTCTGAAAAACTGTTTTTT	CASSEASEKLFF
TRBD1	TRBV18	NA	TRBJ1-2	TGTGCCAGCTCACCCTCGACAGGGACTCTCGCCTATGGCTACACCTTC	CASSPSTGTLAYGYTF
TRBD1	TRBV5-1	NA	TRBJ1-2	TGCGCCAGCAGCTATACGACAGGGGAGGGCTATGGCTACACCTTC	CASSYTTGEGYGYTF
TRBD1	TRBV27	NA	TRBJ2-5	TGTGCCAGCAGTCGACAGGGAGCCGAAGAGACCCAGTACTTC	CASSRQGAEETQYF
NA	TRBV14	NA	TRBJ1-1	TGTGCCAGCAGCCAAGATCTAGGCGTTGAAGCTTTCTTT	CASSQDLGVEAFF
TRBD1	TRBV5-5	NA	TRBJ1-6	TGTGCCAGCAGCCCGACAGGGGATAATTCACCCCTCCACTTT	CASSPTGDNSPLHF
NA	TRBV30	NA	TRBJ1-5	TGTGCCTGGAGTGTACTGAGCAATCAGCCCCAGCATTTT	CAWSVLSNQPQHF
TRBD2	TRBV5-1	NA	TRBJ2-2	TGCGCCAGCAGCCCAACCGGACTAGCGGGGCTCCTGGACACCGGGGAGCTGTTTTTT	CASSPTGLAGLLDTGELFF
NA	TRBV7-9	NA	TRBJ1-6	TGTGCCAGCAGCTTAGCGCTTGACAGGAATTCACCCCTCCACTTT	CASSLALDRNSPLHF
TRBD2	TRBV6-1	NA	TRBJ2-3	TGTGCCAGCAGTAATAGCGGGGTCGGCACAGATACGCAGTATTTT	CASSNSGVGTDTQYF
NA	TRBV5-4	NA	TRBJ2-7	TGTGCCAGCAGCTTAATGAACACCTACGAGCAGTACTTC	CASSLMNTYEQYF
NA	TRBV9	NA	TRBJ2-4	TGTGCCAGCAGCGGGCAAGAACCAGCCAAAAACATTCAGTACTTC	CASSGQEPAKNIQYF
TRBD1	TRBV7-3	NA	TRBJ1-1	TGTGCCAGCAGCCAGGGGACAGTCAACACTGAAGCTTTCTTT	CASSQGTVNTEAFF
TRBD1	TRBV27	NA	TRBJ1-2	TGTGCCAGCAGTTTTTCCCAGGGACAGGATCGAAGCTACACCTTC	CASSFSQGQDRSYTF
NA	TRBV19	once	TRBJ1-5	TGTGCCAGTAGTCTTAGAGAGAGAGAGCCCCAGCATTTT	CASSLREREPQHF
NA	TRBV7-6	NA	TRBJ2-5	TGTGCCAGCAGCCCGGGACTCCGAAAAGAGACCCAGTACTTC	CASSPGLRKETQYF
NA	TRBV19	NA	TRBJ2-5	TGTGCCAGTACCTGTATTTCTGGGGCAGATCAAGAGACCCAGTACTTC	CASTCISGADQETQYF
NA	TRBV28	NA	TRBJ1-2	TGTGCCAGCAGTACAGGTGGCTATGGCTACACCTTC	CASSTGGYGYTF
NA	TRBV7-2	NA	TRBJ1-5	TGTGCCATCCGAGCCATGGTACATTTT	CAIRAMVHF
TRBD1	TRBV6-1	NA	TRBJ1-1	TGTGCCAGCAGGCTCCTTGACAGGGGGGGAACTGAAGCTTTCTTT	CASRLLDRGGTEAFF
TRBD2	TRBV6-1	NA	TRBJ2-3	TGTGCCAGCAGTGAAGAGACTAGCGGGGGGACAGATACGCAGTATTTT	CASSEETSGGTDTQYF
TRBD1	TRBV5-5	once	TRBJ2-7	TGTGCCAGCAGCCTTGGGCCGACAGGGGGCTCCTACGAGCAGTACTTC	CASSLGPTGGSYEQYF
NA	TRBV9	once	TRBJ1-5	TGTGCCAGCAGCCCCGGACAGCCCAATCAGCCCCAGCATTTT	CASSPGQPNQPQHF
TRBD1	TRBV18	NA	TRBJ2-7	TGTGCCAGCTCTGCGGGGGACAGGGGCGGGGAGCAGTACTTC	CASSAGDRGGEQYF
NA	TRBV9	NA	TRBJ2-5	TGTGCCAGCAGCGTCGCACCGACTAGACAAGAGACCCAGTACTTC	CASSVAPTRQETQYF
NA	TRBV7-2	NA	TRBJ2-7	TGTGCCAGCACCCCCTACAGGGAATCCGAGCAGTACTTC	CASTPYRESEQYF
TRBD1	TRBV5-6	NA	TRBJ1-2	TGTGCCAGCAGCTTGGCCTTGACAGGGCGCGGCTACACCTTC	CASSLALTGRGYTF
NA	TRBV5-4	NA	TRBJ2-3	TGTGCCAGCAGCTTGAGCGGAGATACGCAGTATTTT	CASSLSGDTQYF
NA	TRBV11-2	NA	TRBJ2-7	TGTGCCAGCAGCTTAGATGACAGGTATGCCTACGAGCAGTACTTC	CASSLDDRYAYEQYF
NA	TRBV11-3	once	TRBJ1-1	TGTGCCAGCAGCCCCGGGCCGGACAGCTCTGTCACTGAAGCTTTCTTT	CASSPGPDSSVTEAFF